This TCR beta chain originates from a study of response to subunit inactivated influenza vaccine. Study results and limitations: Only a handful of new T cells, the authors suggested, are recruited with each seasonal influenza vaccination.

Per germline, CDR1 MDHEN and CDR2 SYDVKM. Trimming took off 2 bases at V and 3 bases at J, with 17 bases between the two ends. CDR3 size: 17 residues. On this clonotype: The antigen is undetermined.

TCRdb called the RT-PCR reads again in MiXCR, with one record for every CDR3 protein. The data hold 550,000 to 650,000 distinct CDR3 sequences, with approximately 12% observed a single time. The sequencing here drew on PBMCs from blood, taken on the day of vaccination. This TCR derives from a man aged 50 to 60 who received an inactivated influenza vaccine. The genes are TRBV28 and TRBJ2-1; perhaps D is TRBD1 or TRBD2 (5 bases each). The CDR3 loop is CASSLELGDGGYNEQFF. DNA for the CDR3: TGTGCCAGCAGTTTAGAGTTGGGGGACGGAGGCTACAATGAGCAGTTCTTC.